This T cell receptor (beta chain) originates from a study of cytotoxic CD8 clonotypes in ibrutinib-treated CLL. The CDR3 has 16 amino acids. Unmatched junction bases numbered 13, after V lost 4 bases and J lost 7 bases. Germline CDR1 SGHDT, CDR2 YYEEEE. Assay used: immunoSEQ multiplex PCR; TCRdb lists only in-frame clones, some missing. Altogether tens of thousands of clones are present, roughly 50% being singletons, with the ten largest covering roughly 14%. Sequencing used PBMCs, obtained after 12 months of ibrutinib treatment. The origin of this receptor is a human donor with chronic lymphocytic leukemia. V usage is TRBV5-6 and J usage is TRBJ2-1, with 8 positions matching TRBD2. CDR3 bases: TGTGCCAGCAGCCGTATCTCGGTAGCGGGAACGAATGAGCAGTTCTTC. Amino acid sequence: CASSRISVAGTNEQFF.